This TCR beta chain was documented in a study of T cell repertoires in cytomegalovirus infection. In regard to this clonotype: The antigen remains undetermined.

TCRdb re-derived calls from the reads in MiXCR, one entry per CDR3 protein. This sample yields about 700,000 distinct CDR3 sequences, of which roughly 33% are seen a single time; 15% to 20% belongs to the top ten. The sequence came from a human donor in good health (CMV status not recorded). Some clones in this sample may be carry-over from other donors' samples. The specimen comprised cultured PBMCs, sampled from culture after CMV antigen stimulation.

CDR3: CAIQGRGVTGDTQYF. DNA for the CDR3: TGTGCCATCCAAGGGCGGGGGGTCACAGGAGATACGCAGTATTTT. The V call is TRBV28, the J call TRBJ2-3; 8 nucleotides align to TRBD2. Germline trimming cut 10 bases from V and 5 bases from J; bases unmatched to any gene: 14. The CDR3 runs 15 residues. The V gene's germline CDR1 is MDHEN and CDR2 SYDVKM.